A single sample is the source of the 5 T cell receptor beta chains below, sequenced in a study of a mutant IDH1 vaccine in newly diagnosed glioma (dated by TCRdb to the early 2020s). This sample's time point label indicates: week 35, safety follow-up. Each vaccine dose was 300 ug of a 20-mer mutant IDH1 peptide in Montanide, given subcutaneously with topical imiquimod. No antigen has been assigned to these receptors. Library construction relied on the immunoSEQ multiplex PCR assay. Drawn from immuneACCESS, this table holds only the in-frame rearrangements with V and J called that TCRdb kept. Clones are partly lost; checked studies trace under half to an unresolved V gene and leave the rest unexplained. The sample includes some 70,000 clones, with roughly 84% observed a single time. In total, the top ten clones hold about 12% of the sample. Source: PBMCs, taken from a glioma patient whose treatment included an IDH1 peptide vaccine. All receptors come from a man aged 18 to 35 with glioma.

This clone was found once. V usage is TRBV5-4 and J usage is TRBJ2-5; 8 bases agree with TRBD2. V dropped 3 bases and J dropped 4; count of bases not matched to a gene: 5. The CDR3 sequence is 14 residues long. Germline values: CDR1 SGHNT, CDR2 YYREEE (reference sequence). The CDR3 is CASSSGGGRETQYF. CDR3 DNA sequence: TGTGCCAGCAGCTCGGGGGGGGGCAGAGAGACCCAGTACTTC.

The J gene is TRBJ1-1, the V gene TRBV2, with D tentatively TRBD1 (6 bases). CDR1 is SNHLY and CDR2 is FYNNEI in the germline V gene. This CDR3 is 11 amino acids long. With 4 bases removed from V and 6 bases from J, the gap between germline ends came to 6 bases. CDR3 nucleotides: TGTGCCAGCAGTGGGGGGCCTGAAGCTTTCTTT. Amino acid sequence: CASSGGPEAFF. Combining the CDR3 with reference TRBV2 and TRBJ1-1 gives the whole variable domain EPEVTQTPSHQVTQMGQEVILRCVPISNHLYFYWYRQILGQKVEFLVSFYNNEISEKSEIFDDQFSVERPDGSNFTLKIRSTKLEDSAMYFCASSGGPEAFFGQGTRLTVV.

The V and J genes are TRBV5-1 and TRBJ2-1; TRBD2 matches 8 bases. Germline loops: CDR1 SGHRS, CDR2 YFSETQ. There are 17 residues in the CDR3. The J segment lost 5 bases and the V segment lost 0 bases, leaving 10 bases of the junction unmatched. The CDR3 DNA sequence: TGCGCCAGCAGCTTGGGAGCGGGGCGGGGGGAGAACAATGAGCAGTTCTTC. Translating gives CASSLGAGRGENNEQFF.

DNA for the CDR3: TGTGCCAGCAGTCAACCAAACAGGGTCGGCTCTGAAGCTTTCTTT. It translates to CASSQPNRVGSEAFF. This chain connects TRBV27 to TRBJ1-1, with a tentative D call TRBD1 (6 bases). The CDR3 loop spans 15 amino acids. V was clipped by 5 bases and J by 6 bases, with 19 bases between them. Germline values: CDR1 MNHEY, CDR2 SMNVEV (reference sequence).

The rearrangement uses TRBV6-5 and TRBJ1-1; 7 bases align to TRBD1. Trimming cost V 0 bases and J 1 base; bases outside gene matches: 2. CDR3 length equals 15 residues. Germline-derived CDR1 and CDR2 are MNHEY and SVGAGI. CDR3 protein: CASSYSNRGNTEAFF. CDR3 nucleotides: TGTGCCAGCAGTTACTCGAACAGGGGGAACACTGAAGCTTTCTTT.